The present TCR beta chain was sequenced within a study of T cell clones after liver transplantation. Study-wide points: A significant post-transplant drop in circulating graft-donor-reactive CD4 TCRbeta sequences occurred in most of the 8 subjects.

Germline CDR1 reads ENHRY; CDR2 reads SYGVKD. The germline V and J ends were trimmed by 2 bases and 6 bases, with 8 bases remaining between them. The CDR3 has 12 residues. For this clone: Its cognate antigen is unknown.

Measured with immunoSEQ multiplex PCR; TCRdb has only the in-frame clones, and not every one. Seen here are about 72,000 clones, more than 75% observed once, and the top ten hold 2% to 3%. The receptor was derived from a human donor who received a liver transplant. Material: CD4+ T cells from blood, obtained before liver transplant. The chain couples TRBV10-3 to TRBJ2-7, with D unclear. CDR3 in DNA: TGTGCCATCAGTGAGATTGGATCCGAGCAGTACTTC. This sequence encodes CAISEIGSEQYF.